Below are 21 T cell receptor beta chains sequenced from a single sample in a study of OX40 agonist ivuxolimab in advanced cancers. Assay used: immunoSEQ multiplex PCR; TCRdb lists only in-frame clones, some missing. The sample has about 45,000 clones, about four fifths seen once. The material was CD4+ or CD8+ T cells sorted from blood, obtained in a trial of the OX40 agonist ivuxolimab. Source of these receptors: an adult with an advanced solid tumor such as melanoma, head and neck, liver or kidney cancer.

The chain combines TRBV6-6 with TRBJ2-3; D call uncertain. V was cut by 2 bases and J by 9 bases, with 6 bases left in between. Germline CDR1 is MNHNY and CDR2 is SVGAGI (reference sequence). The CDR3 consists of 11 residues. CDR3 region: CASSYAWTQYF. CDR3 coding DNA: TGTGCCAGCAGTTACGCCTGGACGCAGTATTTT.

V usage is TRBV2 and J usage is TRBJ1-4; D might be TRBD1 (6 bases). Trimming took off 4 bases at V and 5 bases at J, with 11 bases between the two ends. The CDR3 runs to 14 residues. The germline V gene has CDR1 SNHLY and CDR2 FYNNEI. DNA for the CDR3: TGTGCCAGCAGTGCCGGGACACTGAATGAAAAACTGTTTTTT. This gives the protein CASSAGTLNEKLFF.

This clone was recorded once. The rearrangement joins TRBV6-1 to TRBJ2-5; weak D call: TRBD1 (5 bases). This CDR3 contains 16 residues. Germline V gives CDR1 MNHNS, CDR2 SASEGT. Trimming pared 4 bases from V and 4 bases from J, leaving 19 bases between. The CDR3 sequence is CASSGLSVQGSETQYF. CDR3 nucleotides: TGTGCCAGCAGTGGCTTGAGCGTCCAGGGCTCAGAGACCCAGTACTTC.

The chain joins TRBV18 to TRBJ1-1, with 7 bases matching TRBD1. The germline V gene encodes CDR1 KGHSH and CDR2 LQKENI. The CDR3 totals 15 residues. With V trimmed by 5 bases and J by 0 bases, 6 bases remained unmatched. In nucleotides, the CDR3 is TGTGCCAGCTCATCTTCGACAGGGATGAACACTGAAGCTTTCTTT. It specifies CASSSSTGMNTEAFF.

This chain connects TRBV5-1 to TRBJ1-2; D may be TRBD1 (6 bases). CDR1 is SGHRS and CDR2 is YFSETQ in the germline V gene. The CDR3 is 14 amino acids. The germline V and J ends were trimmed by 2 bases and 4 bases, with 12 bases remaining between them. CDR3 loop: CASSLDAGAYGYTF. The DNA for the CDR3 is TGCGCCAGCAGCTTAGATGCAGGGGCCTATGGCTACACCTTC.

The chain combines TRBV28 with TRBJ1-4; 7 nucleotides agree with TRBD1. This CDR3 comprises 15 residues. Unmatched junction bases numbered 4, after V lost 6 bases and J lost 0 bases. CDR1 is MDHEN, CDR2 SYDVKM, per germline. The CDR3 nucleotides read TGTGCCAGCAGCCAGGGGGTTGCAACTAATGAAAAACTGTTTTTT. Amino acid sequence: CASSQGVATNEKLFF.

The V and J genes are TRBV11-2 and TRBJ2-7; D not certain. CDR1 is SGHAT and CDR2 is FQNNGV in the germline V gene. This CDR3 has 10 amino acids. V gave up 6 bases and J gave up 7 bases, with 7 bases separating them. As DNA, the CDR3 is TGTGCCAGCAGTACGCGGGAGCAGTACTTC. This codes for CASSTREQYF.

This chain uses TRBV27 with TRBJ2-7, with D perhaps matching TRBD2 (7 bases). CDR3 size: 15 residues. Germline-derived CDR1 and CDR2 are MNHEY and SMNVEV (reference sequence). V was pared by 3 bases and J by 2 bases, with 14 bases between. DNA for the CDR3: TGTGCCAGCAGTTTTTTTGGCGGGGGCCCCTACGAGCAGTACTTC. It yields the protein CASSFFGGGPYEQYF.

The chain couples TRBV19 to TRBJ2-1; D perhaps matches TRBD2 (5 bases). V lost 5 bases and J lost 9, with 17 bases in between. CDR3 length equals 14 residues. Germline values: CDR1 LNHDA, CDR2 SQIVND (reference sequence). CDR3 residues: CASSSGRPGSEQFF. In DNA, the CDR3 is TGTGCCAGTAGTTCCGGCCGCCCGGGGTCTGAGCAGTTCTTC.

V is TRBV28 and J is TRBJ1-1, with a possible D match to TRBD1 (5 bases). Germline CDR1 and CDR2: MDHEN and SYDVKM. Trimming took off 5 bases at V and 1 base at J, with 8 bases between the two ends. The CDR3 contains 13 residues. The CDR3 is CASSDRPNTEAFF. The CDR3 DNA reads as TGTGCCAGCAGTGACAGACCGAACACTGAAGCTTTCTTT.

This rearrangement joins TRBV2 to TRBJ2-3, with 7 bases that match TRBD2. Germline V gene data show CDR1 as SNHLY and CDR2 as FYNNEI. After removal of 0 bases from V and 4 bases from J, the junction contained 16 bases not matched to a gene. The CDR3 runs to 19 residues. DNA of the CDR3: TGTGCCAGCAGTGAAGCGGGGCGGAGCGGGGCGGGGAAGGCAGATACGCAGTATTTT. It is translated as CASSEAGRSGAGKADTQYF.

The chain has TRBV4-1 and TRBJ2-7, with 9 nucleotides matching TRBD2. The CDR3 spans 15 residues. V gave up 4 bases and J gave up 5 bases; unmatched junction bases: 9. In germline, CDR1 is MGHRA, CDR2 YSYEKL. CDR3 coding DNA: TGCGCCAGCAGCCTTGGACTAGCGAGAAGGGACGAGCAGTACTTC. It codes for CASSLGLARRDEQYF.

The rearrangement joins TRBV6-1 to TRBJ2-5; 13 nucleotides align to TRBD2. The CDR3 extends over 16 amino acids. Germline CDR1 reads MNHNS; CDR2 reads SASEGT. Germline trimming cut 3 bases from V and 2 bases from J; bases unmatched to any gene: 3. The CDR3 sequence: CASSDPGLAGQETQYF. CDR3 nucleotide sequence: TGTGCCAGCAGTGATCCGGGACTAGCGGGGCAAGAGACCCAGTACTTC.

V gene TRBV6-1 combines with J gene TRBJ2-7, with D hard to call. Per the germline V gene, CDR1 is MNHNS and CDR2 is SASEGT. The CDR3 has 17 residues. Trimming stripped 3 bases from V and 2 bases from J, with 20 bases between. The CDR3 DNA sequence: TGTGCCAGCAGTGATCTTGTCGCGAGAGGAGCGCCCTACGAGCAGTACTTC. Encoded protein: CASSDLVARGAPYEQYF.

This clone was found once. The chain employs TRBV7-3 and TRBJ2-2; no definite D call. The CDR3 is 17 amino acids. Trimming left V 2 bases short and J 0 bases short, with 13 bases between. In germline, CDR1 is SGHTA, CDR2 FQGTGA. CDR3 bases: TGTGCCAGCAGCTTAGGCGGCTTATTCGCGAACACCGGGGAGCTGTTTTTT. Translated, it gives CASSLGGLFANTGELFF.

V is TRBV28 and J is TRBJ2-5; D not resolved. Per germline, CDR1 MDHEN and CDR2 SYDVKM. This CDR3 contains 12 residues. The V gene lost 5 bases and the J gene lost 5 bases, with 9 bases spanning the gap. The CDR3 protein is CASSPLGETQYF. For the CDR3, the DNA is TGTGCCAGCAGTCCCCTGGGTGAGACCCAGTACTTC.

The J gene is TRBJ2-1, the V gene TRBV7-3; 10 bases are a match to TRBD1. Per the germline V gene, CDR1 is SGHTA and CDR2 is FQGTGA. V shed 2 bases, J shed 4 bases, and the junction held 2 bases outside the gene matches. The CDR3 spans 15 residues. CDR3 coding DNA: TGTGCCAGCAGCTTAGAGGGACAGGGGTACAATGAGCAGTTCTTC. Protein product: CASSLEGQGYNEQFF.

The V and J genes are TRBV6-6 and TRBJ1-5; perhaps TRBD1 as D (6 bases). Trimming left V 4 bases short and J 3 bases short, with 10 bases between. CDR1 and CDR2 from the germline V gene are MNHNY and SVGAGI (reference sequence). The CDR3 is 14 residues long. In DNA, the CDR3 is TGTGCCAGCAGTTCGACAGGCGCCAATCAGCCCCAGCATTTT. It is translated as CASSSTGANQPQHF.

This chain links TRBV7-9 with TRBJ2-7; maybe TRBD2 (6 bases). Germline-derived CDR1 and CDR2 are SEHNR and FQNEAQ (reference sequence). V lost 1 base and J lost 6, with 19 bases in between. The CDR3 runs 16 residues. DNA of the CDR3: TGTGCCAGCAGCTTAGTGGGGGGAGAGACTAACCGCGAGCAGTACTTC. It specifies CASSLVGGETNREQYF.

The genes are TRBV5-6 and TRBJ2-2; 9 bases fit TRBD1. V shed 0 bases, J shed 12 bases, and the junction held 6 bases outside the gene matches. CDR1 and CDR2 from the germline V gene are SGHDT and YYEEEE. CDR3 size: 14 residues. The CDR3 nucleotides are TGTGCCAGCAGCTTGGGACCTGGGACAGGGAAGCTGTTTTTT. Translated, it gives CASSLGPGTGKLFF.

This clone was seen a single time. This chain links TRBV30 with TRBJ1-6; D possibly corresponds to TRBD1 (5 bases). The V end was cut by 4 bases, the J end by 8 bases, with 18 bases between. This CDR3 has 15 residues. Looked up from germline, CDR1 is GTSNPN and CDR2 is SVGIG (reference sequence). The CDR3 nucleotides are TGTGCCTGGACCAGCGGGGGGGTTCGGGATTCACCCCTCCACTTT. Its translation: CAWTSGGVRDSPLHF.